In its sample, the clone carrying this T cell receptor beta chain was seen a few times. Its antigen is currently unknown. These data are taken from a study of cytomegalovirus exposure and HLA in healthy donors. Study-wide results and caveats: A later analysis linked a missense DCLRE1C variant to TCR beta V- and J-gene trimming. The authors excluded some V segments, including TRBV6-2 and TRBV6-3, as indistinguishable.

PCR was performed using 60 Vbeta and 13 Jbeta primers. The repertoire was sequenced with immunoSEQ multiplex PCR; TCRdb's copy has only in-frame clones and lacks some. The sample has around 98,000 clones; roughly three quarters are singletons. There are 13 residues in the CDR3. Looked up from germline, CDR1 is MRHNA and CDR2 is SNTAGT. The V gene lost 0 bases and the J gene lost 5 bases, with 5 bases spanning the gap. Input material: PBMCs. This TCR was sampled from a man aged 35-49 years in good health and CMV-seronegative. This chain links TRBV6-4 with TRBJ2-1, with D possibly TRBD1 on 5 matching bases. The CDR3 is CASSDSDNNEQFF. CDR3 bases: TGTGCCAGCAGTGACTCGGACAACAATGAGCAGTTCTTC.